This TCR beta chain appears in the sequencing data of a study of graft-versus-host responses after intestinal transplantation. Across the whole study: After anti-thymocyte globulin induction, recipients took tacrolimus and steroids for 2 to 3 years.

The repertoire was sequenced with immunoSEQ multiplex PCR; TCRdb's copy has only in-frame clones and lacks some. This repertoire shows 150,000 or so clones, over 90% found once; its top ten account for about 0.18%. The study, taken as a whole, reports: Early post-transplant HvG declines tracked with peak circulating GvH clone levels. The study found high graft-versus-host to host-versus-graft clonal ratios in allografts of patients with graft-donor T cell macrochimerism. The authors found GvH clones in recipient marrow, some appearing first in ileum or blood.

On this clone itself: The antigen remains undetermined.

Trimming took off 7 bases at V and 4 bases at J, with 19 bases between the two ends. The CDR3 is 15 amino acids. Germline V CDR1 and CDR2: MDHEN, SYDVKM. The V call is TRBV28, the J call TRBJ1-2, with unresolved D. The clonotype comes from a human donor who received an intestinal transplant. Sequencing was performed on unstimulated CD4+ T cells sorted from spleen or lymph node cells, taken before intestinal transplant. CDR3 in DNA: TGTGCCAGCACGTTCCGAGTGGGCGCGAGCTATGGCTACACCTTC. As protein: CASTFRVGASYGYTF.